Many counts were recorded for the clone carrying this T cell receptor beta chain. Antigen unknown. Germline CDR1 SGHRS, CDR2 YFSETQ. The CDR3 has 15 residues. V was pared by 1 base and J by 3 bases, with 11 bases between. Original processing methods: Researchers built a distant-metastasis classifier for papillary thyroid cancer that drew on CDR3 differences across clinicopathological groups. TCRdb re-clonotyped the PCR reads through MiXCR. TCRdb's processing, not the authors', yielded these V and J calls. The sample carries 25,000 to 30,000 clones, approximately 22% recorded once. This entry is derived from a study of metastatic and nonmetastatic thyroid tumors. Broader study findings: As reported, TCR beta diversity in blood and tumor was significantly higher in malignant thyroid tumors than in benign nodules.

Ahead of thyroid surgery, no patient had received treatment of any kind. The receptor's source is a male donor with papillary thyroid cancer or a benign thyroid nodule (not recorded which). Some clones in this sample may be carry-over from other donors' samples. The chain links TRBV5-1 to TRBJ1-5; possibly TRBD1 for D (5 bases). The sequenced sample consisted of blood. The CDR3 DNA is TGCGCCAGCAGCTTGCGGGGGGTCGACAATCAGCCCCAGCATTTT. It translates to CASSLRGVDNQPQHF.